This T cell receptor beta chain was documented in a study of CD8+ T cells in alopecia areata. Sequencing relied on a cDNA template that was reverse transcribed from extracted RNA. The protocol was immunoSEQ multiplex PCR, while the TCRdb copy is restricted to in-frame clones and leaves out a portion. The data contain about 210,000 clones, more than 45% of them singletons. Treatment indicated: oral pan-JAK inhibitor, 5-10 mg twice daily. CDR3 length equals 18 residues. V gave up 0 bases and J gave up 0 bases, with 12 bases separating them. The germline V gene encodes CDR1 MGHRA and CDR2 YSYEKL. The sample consisted of CD4+ T cells sorted from blood, taken at week 4, from a patient treated with tofacitinib. The chain uses TRBV4-1 and TRBJ2-6; tentative D call: TRBD1 (6 bases). This clonotype originated in a human donor with alopecia areata. The CDR3 bases are TGCGCCAGCAGCCAAGATCCGGGACAAAGCTCTGGGGCCAACGTCCTGACTTTC. It is translated as CASSQDPGQSSGANVLTF.